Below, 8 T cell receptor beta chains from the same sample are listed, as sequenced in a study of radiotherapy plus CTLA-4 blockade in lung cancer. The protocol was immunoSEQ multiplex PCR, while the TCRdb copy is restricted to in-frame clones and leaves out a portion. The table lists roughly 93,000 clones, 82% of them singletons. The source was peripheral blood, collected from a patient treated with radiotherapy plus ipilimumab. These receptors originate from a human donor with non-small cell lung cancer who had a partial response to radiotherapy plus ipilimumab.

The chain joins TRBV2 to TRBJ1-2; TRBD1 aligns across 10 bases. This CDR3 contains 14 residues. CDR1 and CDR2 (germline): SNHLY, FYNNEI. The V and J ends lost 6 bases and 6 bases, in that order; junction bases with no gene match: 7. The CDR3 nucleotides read TGTGCCAGCAGGCCGGGACAGGGGAGGAATGGCTACACCTTC. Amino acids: CASRPGQGRNGYTF. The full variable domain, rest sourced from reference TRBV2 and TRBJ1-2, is EPEVTQTPSHQVTQMGQEVILRCVPISNHLYFYWYRQILGQKVEFLVSFYNNEISEKSEIFDDQFSVERPDGSNFTLKIRSTKLEDSAMYFCASRPGQGRNGYTFGSGTRLTVV.

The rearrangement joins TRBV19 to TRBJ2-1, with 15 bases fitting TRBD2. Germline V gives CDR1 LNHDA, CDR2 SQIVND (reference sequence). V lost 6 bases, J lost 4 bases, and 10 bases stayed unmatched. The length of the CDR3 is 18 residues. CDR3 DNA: TGTGCCAGTAGCAGACGGGGACTAGCGGGAGGTAAATACAATGAGCAGTTCTTC. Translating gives CASSRRGLAGGKYNEQFF.

Here the CDR3 reads CASSAPTGGILFTEAFF. CDR3 in DNA: TGTGCCAGTAGTGCCCCGACAGGGGGTATTCTGTTCACTGAAGCTTTCTTT. The chain is built from TRBV19 and TRBJ1-1; 9 bases are a match to TRBD1. With V trimmed by 5 bases and J by 4 bases, 14 bases remained unmatched. This CDR3 has 17 amino acids. Germline CDR1 reads LNHDA; CDR2 reads SQIVND (reference sequence).

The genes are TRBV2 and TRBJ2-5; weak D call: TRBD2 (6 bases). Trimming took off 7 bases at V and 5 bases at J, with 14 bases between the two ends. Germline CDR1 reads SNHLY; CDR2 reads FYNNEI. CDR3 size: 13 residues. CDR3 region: CASNGGVWETQYF. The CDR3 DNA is TGTGCCAGCAACGGGGGAGTCTGGGAGACCCAGTACTTC.

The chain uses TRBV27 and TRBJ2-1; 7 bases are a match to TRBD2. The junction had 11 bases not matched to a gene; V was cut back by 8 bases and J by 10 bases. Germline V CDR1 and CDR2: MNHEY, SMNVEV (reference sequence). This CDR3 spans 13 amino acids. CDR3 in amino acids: CASSGLPNREQFF. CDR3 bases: TGTGCCAGCTCGGGACTACCGAACCGCGAGCAGTTCTTC.

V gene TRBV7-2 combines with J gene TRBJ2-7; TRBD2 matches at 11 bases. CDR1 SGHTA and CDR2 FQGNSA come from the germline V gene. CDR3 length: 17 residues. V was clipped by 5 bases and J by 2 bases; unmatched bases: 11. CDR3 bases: TGTGCCAGCAGCCCTTTTGCTCTAGCGGGAGGACCCTACGAGCAGTACTTC. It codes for CASSPFALAGGPYEQYF.

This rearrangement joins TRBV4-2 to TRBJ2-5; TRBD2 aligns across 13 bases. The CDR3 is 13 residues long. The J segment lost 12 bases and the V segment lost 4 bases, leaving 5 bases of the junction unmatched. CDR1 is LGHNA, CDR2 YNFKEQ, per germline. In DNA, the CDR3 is TGTGCCAGCAGCCCGGGACTAGCGGGGCGAGAGTACTTC. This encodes CASSPGLAGREYF.

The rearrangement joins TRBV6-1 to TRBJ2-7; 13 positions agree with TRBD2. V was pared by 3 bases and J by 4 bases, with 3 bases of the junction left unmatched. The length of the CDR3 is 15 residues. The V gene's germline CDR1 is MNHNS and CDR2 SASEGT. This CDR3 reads CASSDRTSGSYEQYF. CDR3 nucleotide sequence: TGTGCCAGCAGTGACCGGACTAGCGGGAGTTACGAGCAGTACTTC.